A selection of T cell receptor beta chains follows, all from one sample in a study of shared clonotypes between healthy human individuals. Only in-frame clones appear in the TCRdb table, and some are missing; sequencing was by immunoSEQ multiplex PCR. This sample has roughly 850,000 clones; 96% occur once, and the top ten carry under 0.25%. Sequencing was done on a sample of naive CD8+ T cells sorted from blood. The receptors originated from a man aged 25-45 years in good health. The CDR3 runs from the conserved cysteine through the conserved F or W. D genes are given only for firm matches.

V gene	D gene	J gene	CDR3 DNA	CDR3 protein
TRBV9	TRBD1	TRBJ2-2	TGTGCCAGCAGCGCCCTCTGGACAGGGGGCTTAAACACCGGGGAGCTGTTTTTT	CASSALWTGGLNTGELFF
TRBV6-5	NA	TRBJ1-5	TGTGCCAGCAGTTACTCGGTCGGGGGCCATCAGCCCCAGCATTTT	CASSYSVGGHQPQHF
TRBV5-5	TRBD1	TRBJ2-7	TGTGCCAGCACTCACCCGGGACAGGGGCAGCACGAGCAGTACTTC	CASTHPGQGQHEQYF
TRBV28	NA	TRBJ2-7	TGTGCCAGCAGTCCCTGGGTCTACGAGCAGTACTTC	CASSPWVYEQYF
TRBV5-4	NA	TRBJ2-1	TGTGCCAGCAGCGTGGGGTATGAGCAGTTCTTC	CASSVGYEQFF
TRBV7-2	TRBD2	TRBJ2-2	TGTGCCAGCAGCTTAGGCGGGAGGGCCTTAAACACCGGGGAGCTGTTTTTT	CASSLGGRALNTGELFF
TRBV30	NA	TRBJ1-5	TGTGCCTGGAGTGTACAGAATCAGCCCCAGCATTTT	CAWSVQNQPQHF
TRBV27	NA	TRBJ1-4	TGTGCCAGCAGTTTGTGGGTTAATGAAAAACTGTTTTTT	CASSLWVNEKLFF
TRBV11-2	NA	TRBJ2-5	TGTGCCAGCAGCTTAACTAGTTGGGAGACCCAGTACTTC	CASSLTSWETQYF
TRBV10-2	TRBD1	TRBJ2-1	TGCGCCAGCCGCAGGGGGAATGAGCAGTTCTTC	CASRRGNEQFF
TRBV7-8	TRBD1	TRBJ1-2	TGTGCCAGCAGCATAGGGACAGGCCCTAACTATGGCTACACCTTC	CASSIGTGPNYGYTF
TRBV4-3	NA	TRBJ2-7	TGCGCCAGCAGCATCGGGAGCGCTGGGGCCTACGAGCAGTACTTC	CASSIGSAGAYEQYF
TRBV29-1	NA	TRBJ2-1	TGCAGCACAGAGACGCGCCCCAATGAGCAGTTCTTC	CSTETRPNEQFF
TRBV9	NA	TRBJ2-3	TGTGCCAGCAGCTCTTACACAGATACGCAGTATTTT	CASSSYTDTQYF
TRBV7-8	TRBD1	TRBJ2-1	TGTGCCAGCAGCCCACGGTCAGGGACAGGGGGTTACAATGAGCAGTTCTTC	CASSPRSGTGGYNEQFF
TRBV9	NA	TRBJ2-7	TGTGCCAGCAGCGTAGGTAGCGGACCAGGTTCCTACGAGCAGTACTTC	CASSVGSGPGSYEQYF
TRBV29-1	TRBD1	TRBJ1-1	TGCAGCGTTGAACCCCGGGGGACAGCCCTCACTGAAGCTTTCTTT	CSVEPRGTALTEAFF
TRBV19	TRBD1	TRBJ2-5	TGTGCCAGTTCCCCGGGACAGGGTGTCGAAGAGACCCAGTACTTC	CASSPGQGVEETQYF
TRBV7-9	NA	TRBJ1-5	TGTGCCAGCAGCCCGGGCGGTCAGCCCCAGCATTTT	CASSPGGQPQHF
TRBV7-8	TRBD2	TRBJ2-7	TGTGCCAGCAGCGGCTTATTGCGGGAGGTCCCGAGCTCCTACGAGCAGTACTTC	CASSGLLREVPSSYEQYF
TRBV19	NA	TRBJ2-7	TGTGCCAGTAGCTTACTAGAGAATTACGAGCAGTACTTC	CASSLLENYEQYF
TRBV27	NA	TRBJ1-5	TGTGCCAGCAGACTATTAGGACAGAATCAGCCCCAGCATTTT	CASRLLGQNQPQHF
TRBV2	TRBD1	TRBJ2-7	TGTGCCAGCAGTGATGGGACAGGGGGGGACGAGCAGTACTTC	CASSDGTGGDEQYF
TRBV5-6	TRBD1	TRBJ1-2	TGTGCCAGCAGCCTGCAGGGACAGGAGGGAAACTATGGCTACACCTTC	CASSLQGQEGNYGYTF
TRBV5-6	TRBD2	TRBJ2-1	TGTGCCACGGAAGAGGGGTATAGCGGGAGAAATGAGCAGTTCTTC	CATEEGYSGRNEQFF